The 28 T cell receptor beta chains presented below share a single source sample, sequenced in a study of radiotherapy plus CTLA-4 blockade in lung cancer (dated by TCRdb to between 2017 and 2018). The library was obtained by the immunoSEQ multiplex PCR assay. In TCRdb, the immuneACCESS table is reduced to in-frame sequences with V and J assigned. These tables do not hold every clone; where another copy was compared, an unresolved V gene accounts for under half, and the others remain unexplained. This sample lists about 100,000 clones; 83% were detected once. The ten largest account for over 0.75% of the sample. Source: peripheral blood, taken from a patient treated with radiotherapy plus ipilimumab. Receptors were obtained from a human donor with non-small cell lung cancer who had stable disease on radiotherapy plus ipilimumab.

This clone was seen just once. The chain is built from TRBV28 and TRBJ2-3; D tentatively fits TRBD1 or TRBD2 (5 bases each). CDR3 length: 15 amino acids. Germline-derived CDR1 and CDR2 are MDHEN and SYDVKM. V was pared by 3 bases and J by 1 base, with 11 bases between. The CDR3, as DNA: TGTGCCAGCAGTTTCCTTGGGACCGGCACAGATACGCAGTATTTT. This translates into CASSFLGTGTDTQYF.

The chain combines TRBV7-7 with TRBJ2-3; 9 bases fit TRBD2. Germline trimming cut 0 bases from V and 3 bases from J; bases unmatched to any gene: 4. Germline V gene lookup returns CDR1 SSHAT and CDR2 FNYEAQ (reference sequence). This CDR3 has 16 amino acids. The CDR3 nucleotides are TGTGCCAGCAGCTTAGCAGCGGGGGGTGCGACAGATACGCAGTATTTT. Its protein is CASSLAAGGATDTQYF.

The chain combines TRBV9 with TRBJ2-3; D is perhaps TRBD1 (6 bases). From germline, CDR1 is SGDLS and CDR2 YYNGEE. The CDR3 has 12 residues. V lost 1 base and J 6 bases, leaving 6 bases between the germline ends. The CDR3 is CASSVRGDTQYF. For the CDR3, the DNA is TGTGCCAGCAGCGTAAGGGGGGATACGCAGTATTTT.

The chain combines TRBV2 with TRBJ1-1; D remains ambiguous. The CDR3 totals 13 residues. Germline V gene data show CDR1 as SNHLY and CDR2 as FYNNEI. V gave up 9 bases and J gave up 0 bases, with 11 bases separating them. CDR3 bases: TGTGCCAGTTTACAGAGTATGAACACTGAAGCTTTCTTT. It is translated as CASLQSMNTEAFF.

The rearrangement links TRBV28 to TRBJ1-2; 9 bases align to TRBD1. This CDR3 has 15 residues. The ends lost 6 bases at V and 4 bases at J; junction bases unmatched: 9. Germline V CDR1 and CDR2: MDHEN, SYDVKM. CDR3 DNA: TGTGCCAGCAGGGTGGGACAGGGTCATGGCTATGGCTACACCTTC. Its protein product is CASRVGQGHGYGYTF.

In DNA form, the CDR3 reads TGTGCCTTTGCCCGGGGGGGCAAGACAGATACGCAGTATTTT. Translating it yields CAFARGGKTDTQYF. The chain couples TRBV5-4 to TRBJ2-3; TRBD2 aligns across 8 bases. Trimming removed 10 bases from V and 3 bases from J; junction bases left unmatched: 10. The CDR3 spans 14 residues. Germline CDR1 and CDR2: SGHNT and YYREEE (reference sequence).

This clone was detected only once. The V gene is TRBV21-1, the J gene TRBJ1-2. TRBV21-1 is assigned pseudogene status. This CDR3 contains 14 residues. CDR3 sequence: CALGVADPNYGYTF. The CDR3 DNA is TGTGCCCTCGGGGTGGCAGACCCTAACTATGGCTACACCTTC.

The chain employs TRBV2 and TRBJ1-1; TRBD1 aligns across 10 bases. CDR3 length: 14 residues. V lost 7 bases to trimming and J lost 4 bases; unmatched junction nucleotides: 6. Per germline, CDR1 SNHLY and CDR2 FYNNEI. The CDR3 DNA follows: TGTGCCAGCACGGGACAGGGGCGGGGCACTGAAGCTTTCTTT. Protein: CASTGQGRGTEAFF.

The sample holds a few counts of this clone. The CDR3 DNA sequence: TGTGCCAGCGCGACAGGCTCCAATCAGCCCCAGCATTTT. Amino acids: CASATGSNQPQHF. The chain links TRBV18 to TRBJ1-5, with a possible D match to TRBD1 (6 bases). The germline V gene has CDR1 KGHSH and CDR2 LQKENI. V dropped 8 bases and J dropped 3 bases, with 11 bases sitting between them. The CDR3 spans 13 residues.

This clone was found once. The V and J genes are TRBV19 and TRBJ1-2, with D possibly matching TRBD1 (5 bases). V lost 3 bases and J lost 5, with 19 bases in between. This CDR3 spans 16 amino acids. In germline, CDR1 is LNHDA, CDR2 SQIVND (reference sequence). The CDR3 sequence is CASSITSRGRGYGYTF. CDR3 in DNA: TGTGCCAGTAGTATTACTTCTAGGGGAAGGGGATATGGCTACACCTTC.

The rearrangement joins TRBV21-1 to TRBJ2-7. TRBV21-1 is a known pseudogene. CDR3 length: 16 amino acids. The CDR3 loop is CASSSPGKGLTYEQYF. The CDR3 DNA reads as TGTGCCAGCAGCTCCCCCGGAAAGGGTCTTACCTACGAGCAGTACTTC.

In DNA, the CDR3 is TGTGCCAGCAGTGAATATTTGACCGATGAGCAGTTCTTC. Translation gives CASSEYLTDEQFF. This rearrangement joins TRBV25-1 to TRBJ2-1; D gene uncertain. Per the germline V gene, CDR1 is MGHDK and CDR2 is SYGVNS. V shed 0 bases and J shed 8 bases, with 8 bases lying between them. There are 13 residues in the CDR3.

A few counts support this clone. The rearrangement uses TRBV28 and TRBJ1-2, with TRBD1 matching over 7 bases. The V gene end was trimmed by 4 bases and the J gene end by 4 bases; junction bases not matched to a gene: 6. CDR3 length: 14 amino acids. Germline CDR1 reads MDHEN; CDR2 reads SYDVKM. The CDR3 region is CASSSRTGSYGYTF. The DNA of the CDR3 is TGTGCCAGCAGTTCCCGGACAGGTTCCTATGGCTACACCTTC.

V and J are TRBV6-1 and TRBJ2-2, with 11 bases fitting TRBD2. J gave up 4 bases and V 4 bases, and 8 bases lay outside the gene matches. Germline CDR1 is MNHNS and CDR2 is SASEGT. This CDR3 spans 17 amino acids. The CDR3 protein is CASSAVAGGPGTGELFF. Here the CDR3 DNA reads TGTGCCAGCAGTGCCGTAGCGGGAGGGCCAGGCACCGGGGAGCTGTTTTTT.

This clone was observed a few times. CDR3 coding DNA: TGTGCCAGCAGCTTGTGGGGGCCCTACGAGCAGTACTTC. Its translation is CASSLWGPYEQYF. The V call is TRBV5-6, the J call TRBJ2-7, with a possible D match to TRBD1 (6 bases). Trimming removed 1 base from V and 2 bases from J, with 7 bases in between. This CDR3 region has 13 residues. Germline CDR1 is SGHDT and CDR2 is YYEEEE.

The chain links TRBV11-3 to TRBJ1-5; D is unresolved. The CDR3 contains 15 residues. Trimming took 1 base from V and 3 from J, leaving 10 bases between them. Germline values: CDR1 SGHNT, CDR2 YENEEA. CDR3 DNA: TGTGCCAGCAGCTTAGTGACGGCAGACAATCAGCCCCAGCATTTT. Amino acid sequence: CASSLVTADNQPQHF.

The rearrangement links TRBV5-1 to TRBJ2-2; D is undetermined. Trimming stripped 2 bases from V and 5 bases from J, with 13 bases between. Germline CDR1 reads SGHRS; CDR2 reads YFSETQ. The CDR3 is 15 residues long. This chain's CDR3 is CASSFIEKGTGELFF. The CDR3 DNA sequence: TGCGCCAGCAGCTTTATTGAAAAGGGAACCGGGGAGCTGTTTTTT.

The chain couples TRBV5-4 to TRBJ2-1; D possibly corresponds to TRBD1 (5 bases). The length of the CDR3 is 15 residues. V was cut by 4 bases and J by 6 bases, with 17 bases left in between. Germline V lookup: CDR1 SGHNT, CDR2 YYREEE (reference sequence). The CDR3 DNA reads as TGTGCCAGCAGCCAAATTCTAGACAGTTTCAATGAGCAGTTCTTC. Protein: CASSQILDSFNEQFF.

The table lists this clone with a count of one. The V gene is TRBV11-2, the J gene TRBJ2-1, with a weak D call TRBD1 (6 bases). The CDR3 has 15 residues. CDR1 and CDR2 from the germline V gene are SGHAT and FQNNGV. With 2 bases removed from V and 7 bases from J, the gap between germline ends came to 15 bases. The CDR3 loop is CASSLRPGDKNEQFF. The CDR3 DNA reads as TGTGCCAGCAGCTTAAGGCCAGGGGATAAAAATGAGCAGTTCTTC.

CDR3 nucleotide sequence: TGTGCCAGTAGTATAGAGGTCTATAGCAATCAGCCCCAGCATTTT. Its translation is CASSIEVYSNQPQHF. J is TRBJ1-5 and V is TRBV19; D remains unclear. The CDR3 has 15 residues. The germline V gene has CDR1 LNHDA and CDR2 SQIVND (reference sequence). With 0 bases removed from V and 0 bases from J, the gap between germline ends came to 6 bases.

The V call is TRBV9, the J call TRBJ2-2; no definite D call. CDR1 is SGDLS, CDR2 YYNGEE, per germline. Trimming stripped 4 bases from V and 6 bases from J, with 10 bases between. The CDR3 is 13 amino acids. CDR3 region: CASSFDFSGELFF. The CDR3 DNA sequence: TGTGCCAGCAGCTTCGACTTTTCCGGGGAGCTGTTTTTT.

In its sample, this clone was seen a few times. V is TRBV21-1 and J is TRBJ2-7; TRBD2 is taken as the D call from the table, unchecked against the DNA. TRBV21-1 is noted as a pseudogene. The CDR3 runs to 14 residues. In nucleotides, the CDR3 is TGTGCCAGCAGCAAAGGCGCGGAGTCCTACGAGCAGTACTTC. Protein sequence: CASSKGAESYEQYF.

The chain joins TRBV5-6 to TRBJ2-7, with TRBD2 identical over 7 bases. The germline V gene encodes CDR1 SGHDT and CDR2 YYEEEE. The J segment lost 2 bases and the V segment lost 7 bases, leaving 12 bases of the junction unmatched. CDR3 length: 15 residues. The CDR3 here is CASAYLAAVTYEQYF. The CDR3 DNA is TGTGCCAGCGCCTACCTAGCGGCAGTCACCTACGAGCAGTACTTC.

This clone was observed once. V and J are TRBV18 and TRBJ1-4; 8 nucleotides agree with TRBD1. After removal of 3 bases from V and 0 bases from J, the junction contained 3 bases not matched to a gene. CDR3 length: 16 residues. The V gene's germline CDR1 is KGHSH and CDR2 LQKENI. CDR3 bases: TGTGCCAGCTCACCGGACAGGGTAGCAACTAATGAAAAACTGTTTTTT. Encoded protein: CASSPDRVATNEKLFF.

The V call is TRBV11-2, the J call TRBJ1-6; no clear D. Looked up from germline, CDR1 is SGHAT and CDR2 is FQNNGV. Trimming left V 3 bases short and J 9 bases short, with 24 bases between. The CDR3 is 18 amino acids. The CDR3, as DNA: TGTGCCAGCAGCTTTACCGGGAGCGGGGATAGAAGGGCTTCACCCCTCCACTTT. It codes for CASSFTGSGDRRASPLHF. Drawing the rest from reference TRBV11-2 and TRBJ1-6, the complete variable domain is EAGVAQSPRYKIIEKRQSVAFWCNPISGHATLYWYQQILGQGPKLLIQFQNNGVVDDSQLPKDRFSAERLKGVDSTLKIQPAKLEDSAVYLCASSFTGSGDRRASPLHFGNGTRLTVT.

The rearrangement joins TRBV14 to TRBJ1-5; D may be TRBD1 (5 bases). Trimming stripped 1 base from V and 4 bases from J, with 11 bases between. Germline values: CDR1 SGHDN, CDR2 FVKESK. The CDR3 extends over 15 amino acids. The CDR3 sequence: CASSQAGTSNQPQHF. DNA for the CDR3: TGTGCCAGCAGCCAAGCAGGGACGTCGAATCAGCCCCAGCATTTT.

The rearrangement links TRBV11-2 to TRBJ2-3; 10 nucleotides agree with TRBD1. CDR3 length: 15 amino acids. V lost 3 bases, J lost 2 bases, and 2 bases stayed unmatched. Germline V gene lookup returns CDR1 SGHAT and CDR2 FQNNGV. Here the CDR3 reads CASSFGTGATDTQYF. CDR3 sequence (DNA): TGTGCCAGCAGCTTCGGGACAGGGGCCACAGATACGCAGTATTTT.

CDR3 protein: CASSAEETQYF. The CDR3 DNA sequence: TGCGCCAGCAGCGCCGAAGAGACCCAGTACTTC. The gene calls are TRBV5-1 and TRBJ2-5; D is undetermined. The V end lost 4 bases, the J end lost 3 bases, and 4 bases lay between the germline ends. There are 11 residues in the CDR3. In germline, CDR1 is SGHRS, CDR2 YFSETQ.